This TCR beta chain stems from a study of pediatric ulcerative colitis. Assay: immunoSEQ multiplex PCR; the TCRdb copy retains only in-frame clones and omits some. The sample consists of some 35,000 clones, about 81% of them appearing once. Study results and caveats: Blood-rectal clonal overlap within each person was significantly higher in ulcerative colitis patients than controls.

Regarding this clone: Its specificity is not known.

V was pared by 1 base and J by 7 bases, with 9 bases between. The CDR3 totals 13 residues. Germline CDR1 and CDR2: SGHDT and YYEEEE. Rectal tissue came from one to two pinch biopsies taken at colonoscopy. What was sequenced was gut tissue. This sequence joins TRBV5-6 and TRBJ1-5, with D unclear. This sequence originates from a boy younger than 18 with mild ulcerative colitis. The CDR3: CASSLTGDQPQHF. CDR3 bases: TGTGCCAGCAGCTTGACGGGAGACCAGCCCCAGCATTTT. Drawing the rest from reference TRBV5-6 and TRBJ1-5, the complete variable domain is DAGVTQSPTHLIKTRGQQVTLRCSPKSGHDTVSWYQQALGQGPQFIFQYYEEEERQRGNFPDRFSGHQFPNYSSELNVNALLLGDSALYLCASSLTGDQPQHFGDGTRLSIL.